The rows below give T cell receptor beta chains drawn from one sample of a study of T cell responses to AZD1222 COVID-19 vaccine. Clones were read by immunoSEQ multiplex PCR, and TCRdb kept only the in-frame ones, dropping some. The table records 150,000 to 200,000 clones, approximately 90% of them present only once. The source material was peripheral blood, sampled 28 days after the second dose of the MenACWY control vaccine. These receptors originate from an adult who received the MenACWY meningococcal vaccine as a control. The CDR3 runs from the conserved cysteine through the conserved F or W. D genes are given only for firm matches. Not all rows give a size; the values are once, few, many and, for expanded clones, a class.

CDR3 DNA: TGTGCCAGCAGTTTAGATGTGGAGCAGTACTTC; CDR3 protein: CASSLDVEQYF; clone size: NA; D gene: NA; J gene: TRBJ2-7; V gene: TRBV28
CDR3 DNA: TGTGCCAGCAGGGGGGCGCCAGGAAACACCATATATTTT; CDR3 protein: CASRGAPGNTIYF; clone size: NA; D gene: NA; J gene: TRBJ1-3; V gene: TRBV6-5
CDR3 DNA: TGTGCCAGCAGCTTAGCGACTAGTTCTGCCTACAATGAGCAGTTCTTC; CDR3 protein: CASSLATSSAYNEQFF; clone size: NA; D gene: NA; J gene: TRBJ2-1; V gene: TRBV7-2
CDR3 DNA: TGTGCCAGCAACTTAGGGTTCGACACTGAAGCTTTCTTT; CDR3 protein: CASNLGFDTEAFF; clone size: NA; D gene: NA; J gene: TRBJ1-1; V gene: TRBV7-8
CDR3 DNA: TGTGCCAGCAGCTTGGAAGTCGGTGACAGGGGCACCGGGGAGCTGTTTTTT; CDR3 protein: CASSLEVGDRGTGELFF; clone size: NA; D gene: TRBD1; J gene: TRBJ2-2; V gene: TRBV5-4
CDR3 DNA: TGTGCCAGCTCACCGAAATCTAAAGAGACTGAAGCTTTCTTT; CDR3 protein: CASSPKSKETEAFF; clone size: few; D gene: NA; J gene: TRBJ1-1; V gene: TRBV18
CDR3 DNA: TGTGCCAGCAGTTACGGACGGGACTACGAGCAGTACTTC; CDR3 protein: CASSYGRDYEQYF; clone size: NA; D gene: NA; J gene: TRBJ2-7; V gene: TRBV6-5
CDR3 DNA: TGTGCCAGCACACGGACAGGGGACCTCTACGAGCAGTACTTC; CDR3 protein: CASTRTGDLYEQYF; clone size: NA; D gene: TRBD1; J gene: TRBJ2-7; V gene: TRBV28
CDR3 DNA: TGTGCCAGCAGCCCTACCCGGACAGGGGGCCGTGGGGCCAACGTCCTGACTTTC; CDR3 protein: CASSPTRTGGRGANVLTF; clone size: NA; D gene: TRBD1; J gene: TRBJ2-6; V gene: TRBV7-9
CDR3 DNA: TGTGCCAGCAGGTCCCCCGGGACTAGCCTCAATGAGCAGTTCTTC; CDR3 protein: CASRSPGTSLNEQFF; clone size: NA; D gene: TRBD2; J gene: TRBJ2-1; V gene: TRBV7-8
CDR3 DNA: TGTGCCAGCAGATTGGACAGGGGGATATACGAGCAGTACTTC; CDR3 protein: CASRLDRGIYEQYF; clone size: NA; D gene: TRBD1; J gene: TRBJ2-7; V gene: TRBV28
CDR3 DNA: TGTGCCAGCAGCTTAGCACGAGGGGGCACTGAAGCTTTCTTT; CDR3 protein: CASSLARGGTEAFF; clone size: NA; D gene: NA; J gene: TRBJ1-1; V gene: TRBV7-3
CDR3 DNA: TGTGCCAGCAGTTTATTGGCACCCCAGGGCAATCAGCCCCAGCATTTT; CDR3 protein: CASSLLAPQGNQPQHF; clone size: few; D gene: NA; J gene: TRBJ1-5; V gene: TRBV28
CDR3 DNA: TGTGCCAGCAGTGTGGTCTGGGACGACTACAATGAGCAGTTCTTC; CDR3 protein: CASSVVWDDYNEQFF; clone size: NA; D gene: NA; J gene: TRBJ2-1; V gene: TRBV6-4
CDR3 DNA: TGCGCCAGCAGCTTATCCGGGACAGTAATGGGAAACACCATATATTTT; CDR3 protein: CASSLSGTVMGNTIYF; clone size: NA; D gene: TRBD1; J gene: TRBJ1-3; V gene: TRBV5-1
CDR3 DNA: TGTGCCAGCTCACTCACGACCGGGACAGGACAGTACGAGCAGTACTTC; CDR3 protein: CASSLTTGTGQYEQYF; clone size: once; D gene: TRBD1; J gene: TRBJ2-7; V gene: TRBV18
CDR3 DNA: TGTGCCAGCAGCTTACCTGGGGTCGACGAGCAGTACTTC; CDR3 protein: CASSLPGVDEQYF; clone size: NA; D gene: NA; J gene: TRBJ2-7; V gene: TRBV7-2
CDR3 DNA: TGCGCCAGCAGCCAGATAGTGAGTTCCGCCTATGGCTACACCTTC; CDR3 protein: CASSQIVSSAYGYTF; clone size: NA; D gene: NA; J gene: TRBJ1-2; V gene: TRBV4-3
CDR3 DNA: TGTGCCAGCAGCGGCACGACAGGGGCGCATCAGCCCCAGCATTTT; CDR3 protein: CASSGTTGAHQPQHF; clone size: NA; D gene: TRBD1; J gene: TRBJ1-5; V gene: TRBV11-2
CDR3 DNA: TGCGCCAGCAGCCAGGTGACGGGACCGGAGTTTGCAACTAATGAAAAACTGTTTTTT; CDR3 protein: CASSQVTGPEFATNEKLFF; clone size: NA; D gene: NA; J gene: TRBJ1-4; V gene: TRBV4-3
CDR3 DNA: TGTGCCATTCTGGGGCAAGGCACAGATACGCAGTATTTT; CDR3 protein: CAILGQGTDTQYF; clone size: NA; D gene: NA; J gene: TRBJ2-3; V gene: TRBV10-3
CDR3 DNA: TGTGCCAGCAGCTTGGGGACAGGGGATGGCTACACCTTC; CDR3 protein: CASSLGTGDGYTF; clone size: once; D gene: TRBD1; J gene: TRBJ1-2; V gene: TRBV11-2
CDR3 DNA: TGTGCCAGCCGCCCAACAGGGGTGGGTGAGCAGTACTTC; CDR3 protein: CASRPTGVGEQYF; clone size: NA; D gene: TRBD1; J gene: TRBJ2-7; V gene: TRBV7-6
CDR3 DNA: TGCGCCAGCAGCCAGAACAGGGGGGAGAACACTGAAGCTTTCTTT; CDR3 protein: CASSQNRGENTEAFF; clone size: NA; D gene: TRBD1; J gene: TRBJ1-1; V gene: TRBV4-1
CDR3 DNA: TGTGCCAGCAGTTTAGATAGCAATCAGCCCCAGCATTTT; CDR3 protein: CASSLDSNQPQHF; clone size: NA; D gene: NA; J gene: TRBJ1-5; V gene: TRBV28
CDR3 DNA: TGTGCCAGCAGCCAAGGGGCCAAAAGGTTCTTC; CDR3 protein: CASSQGAKRFF; clone size: NA; D gene: NA; J gene: TRBJ2-1; V gene: TRBV3-1/TRBV3-2
CDR3 DNA: TGTGCCAGCAGCCCCGGACTAGCGGGAAGCAATGAGCAGTTCTTC; CDR3 protein: CASSPGLAGSNEQFF; clone size: NA; D gene: TRBD2; J gene: TRBJ2-1; V gene: TRBV7-9
CDR3 DNA: TGTGCCAGCATCCAGGGTACATCTAACTATGGCTACACCTTC; CDR3 protein: CASIQGTSNYGYTF; clone size: NA; D gene: NA; J gene: TRBJ1-2; V gene: TRBV7-9
CDR3 DNA: TGTGCCAGCAGTTCAGGGGGACCGAGTTCTGAAAAACTGTTTTTT; CDR3 protein: CASSSGGPSSEKLFF; clone size: once; D gene: TRBD1; J gene: TRBJ1-4; V gene: TRBV6-2/TRBV6-3